This is a list of T cell receptor beta chains from one sample in a study of T cell responses to AZD1222 COVID-19 vaccine. Only in-frame clones appear in the TCRdb table, and some are missing; sequencing was by immunoSEQ multiplex PCR. This sample has fewer than 200,000 clones; about 89% occur once, and the top ten carry about 1.8%. This specimen was peripheral blood, taken 28 days after the second AZD1222 dose. Receptor source: an adult who received the AZD1222 COVID-19 vaccine. CDR3s include the opening cysteine and the closing phenylalanine or tryptophan. The order of the fields is D gene, V gene, J gene, CDR3 DNA, CDR3 protein. The D gene is left open where the match is weak.

TRBD1	TRBV4-3	TRBJ1-6	TGCGCCAGCAGCCAAGTCCTGAGGGGGCATTCACCCCTCCACTTT	CASSQVLRGHSPLHF
.	TRBV27	TRBJ1-2	TGTGCCAGCACCAGTTTACCCCCGGTAAACTATGGCTACACCTTC	CASTSLPPVNYGYTF
TRBD1	TRBV25-1	TRBJ2-5	TGTGCCAGCAGTGGCGGGGACAGGCCCCCCCGGGAGACCCAGTACTTC	CASSGGDRPPRETQYF
.	TRBV21-1	TRBJ1-5	TGTGCCAGCAGCAAGTCGGTGGATCAGCCCCAGCATTTT	CASSKSVDQPQHF
.	TRBV12-5	TRBJ2-7	TGTGCTAGTGGTCCAAGACAGGCTTACGAGCAGTACTTC	CASGPRQAYEQYF
TRBD2	TRBV4-1	TRBJ2-1	TGCGCCAGCAGCCAGGGGGGACTAGCGGGAGTCCATGAGCAGTTCTTC	CASSQGGLAGVHEQFF
.	TRBV7-9	TRBJ1-3	TGTGCCAGCAGCCTCACGAGGGGCCGCCTAAACACCATATATTTT	CASSLTRGRLNTIYF
.	TRBV13	TRBJ2-3	TGTGCCAGCAGCTCCCGACTGGTGAGCACAGATACGCAGTATTTT	CASSSRLVSTDTQYF
TRBD1	TRBV12-3/TRBV12-4	TRBJ1-5	TGTGCCAGCACTTGGGACAGGGCTCAGCCCCAGCATTTT	CASTWDRAQPQHF
.	TRBV7-9	TRBJ2-2	TGTGCCAGCAGCCCAGGGCCAACCACGAACACCGGGGAGCTGTTTTTT	CASSPGPTTNTGELFF
TRBD2	TRBV6-5	TRBJ2-2	TGTGCCAGTGGAACCGGGACTAGCGGGGTGGGGGAGCTGTTTTTT	CASGTGTSGVGELFF
.	TRBV4-1	TRBJ2-7	TGCGCCAGCAGGGGGACTTCCTACGAGCAGTACTTC	CASRGTSYEQYF
TRBD2	TRBV5-4	TRBJ2-3	TGTGCCAGCAGCTCCTCGGGACTAGCGGTCACAGATACGCAGTATTTT	CASSSSGLAVTDTQYF